These 14 T cell receptor beta chains share one sample of origin, sequenced in a study of T-cell reconstitution after alpha-beta-depleted transplantation in children. Unique molecular identifiers were used to barcode this TCRbeta library. MiXCR was run by TCRdb on the PCR reads, yielding one entry per CDR3 protein. The data hold over 550,000 distinct CDR3 sequences, with over 9.5% observed a single time. Sequences were derived from PBMCs from the stem cell graft donor, sampled from the stem cell graft. Every receptor here comes from a human donor who donated a stem cell graft to a child with acute myeloid leukemia.

The rearrangement links TRBV3-1 to TRBJ1-4; no definite D call. The germline V gene encodes CDR1 LGHDT and CDR2 YNNKEL (reference sequence). The germline V and J ends were trimmed by 4 bases and 7 bases, with 22 bases remaining between them. CDR3 length equals 17 residues. The CDR3 DNA is TGTGCCAGCAGCCTCTCCACCGTAAGGGTGCGAGGTGAAAAACTGTTTTTT. Its protein is CASSLSTVRVRGEKLFF.

The chain recombines TRBV5-1 with TRBJ2-3; 16 positions agree with TRBD2. With V trimmed by 0 bases and J by 3 bases, 10 bases remained unmatched. The CDR3 runs 20 residues. Germline V gene lookup returns CDR1 SGHRS and CDR2 YFSETQ. This chain's CDR3 is CASSLEGLAGGPSFTDTQYF. The DNA of the CDR3 is TGCGCCAGCAGCTTGGAGGGACTAGCGGGAGGGCCTTCTTTTACAGATACGCAGTATTTT.

This clonotype showed up just a few times. The chain uses TRBV9 and TRBJ2-2; D remains unclear. CDR3 length equals 13 residues. Trimming stripped 4 bases from V and 4 bases from J, with 8 bases between. Germline-derived CDR1 and CDR2 are SGDLS and YYNGEE. The CDR3 coding sequence is TGTGCCAGCAGCCCACAGCTCACCGGGGAGCTGTTTTTT. Residues: CASSPQLTGELFF.

Many counts were recorded for this clonotype. The rearrangement joins TRBV5-1 to TRBJ2-1, with D perhaps assigned TRBD1 or TRBD2 (5 bases each). The CDR3 extends over 14 amino acids. Germline V gene sequence: CDR1 SGHRS, CDR2 YFSETQ. V gave up 1 base and J gave up 3 bases, with 8 bases separating them. For the CDR3, the DNA is TGCGCCAGCAGCTTGTTGGGGGACTACAATGAGCAGTTCTTC. Translating gives CASSLLGDYNEQFF.

Ten or more counts support this clonotype. This sequence joins TRBV4-1 and TRBJ2-1; D gene unclear. The CDR3 has 13 amino acids. Between the trimmed V and J ends, which lost 1 base and 9 bases, there was a span of 10 bases. CDR1 MGHRA and CDR2 YSYEKL come from the germline V gene. DNA of the CDR3: TGCGCCAGCAGCCAAGCTACGCTAGGTGAGCAGTTCTTC. Its protein product is CASSQATLGEQFF.

The chain is built from TRBV6-1 and TRBJ1-6, with 7 bases matching TRBD1. CDR3 length: 14 amino acids. The V segment lost 6 bases and the J segment 9 bases; nucleotides outside the gene matches: 8. Germline values: CDR1 MNHNS, CDR2 SASEGT. This chain's CDR3 is CASSFGQELSPLHF. The DNA of the CDR3 is TGTGCCAGCAGCTTCGGACAGGAGCTTTCACCCCTCCACTTT.

There are a few counts of this clonotype. V and J are TRBV6-2 or TRBV6-3 and TRBJ2-1, with D perhaps matching TRBD2 (6 bases). This CDR3 has 13 residues. Between the trimmed V and J ends, which lost 8 bases and 4 bases, there was a span of 12 bases. The germline V gene has CDR1 MNHEY and CDR2 SVGEGT. The CDR3 spells CASRPSVYNEQFF. CDR3 in DNA: TGTGCCAGCCGCCCTAGCGTTTACAATGAGCAGTTCTTC.

This clonotype was seen a few times. The chain links TRBV5-6 to TRBJ2-1; D possibly corresponds to TRBD2 (6 bases). This CDR3 spans 17 amino acids. V dropped 2 bases and J dropped 2 bases, with 17 bases sitting between them. Germline V CDR1 and CDR2: SGHDT, YYEEEE. DNA of the CDR3: TGTGCCAGCAGCTTCCTCCGACTGGAGGGCCCCTACAATGAGCAGTTCTTC. It codes for CASSFLRLEGPYNEQFF.

Only a few counts were recorded for this clonotype. The J gene is TRBJ1-1, the V gene TRBV20-1, with D perhaps TRBD1 (5 bases). Between the trimmed V and J ends, which lost 1 base and 6 bases, there was a span of 12 bases. The CDR3 contains 13 residues. Germline CDR1 and CDR2: DFQATT and SNEGSKA (reference sequence). This chain's CDR3 is CSARGQGIPEAFF. The CDR3 bases are TGCAGTGCTAGAGGCCAGGGTATCCCTGAAGCTTTCTTT.

This clonotype was counted ten times or more. The chain has TRBV30 and TRBJ1-1; 7 nucleotides match TRBD1. CDR1 is GTSNPN, CDR2 SVGIG, per germline (reference sequence). The CDR3 consists of 10 residues. Trimming took 7 bases from V and 10 from J; bases not matched to a gene: 6. The CDR3 sequence: CASRAGGAFF. The CDR3 nucleotides are TGTGCCTCGAGAGCAGGGGGAGCTTTCTTT.

The V call is TRBV5-1, the J call TRBJ2-3; tentative D call: TRBD1 (6 bases). Trimming removed 5 bases from V and 6 bases from J, with 13 bases in between. This CDR3 is 13 amino acids long. Germline CDR1 SGHRS, CDR2 YFSETQ. The CDR3 spells CASRERQVDTQYF. The CDR3 nucleotides are TGCGCCAGCAGGGAGAGACAGGTGGATACGCAGTATTTT.

The chain has TRBV20-1 and TRBJ1-5; D remains unclear. In germline, CDR1 is DFQATT, CDR2 SNEGSKA (reference sequence). CDR3 length equals 12 residues. With 7 bases removed from V and 3 bases from J, the gap between germline ends came to 10 bases. The CDR3 coding sequence is TGCAGTGTAATGATGGTCAATCAGCCCCAGCATTTT. Encoded protein: CSVMMVNQPQHF.

This clonotype has a count of ten or more. This chain connects TRBV28 to TRBJ2-5; D is unresolved. The V end lost 4 bases, the J end lost 5 bases, and 20 bases lay between the germline ends. The V gene's germline CDR1 is MDHEN and CDR2 SYDVKM. The length of the CDR3 is 16 residues. The CDR3 protein is CASSSSLIAVAETQYF. The CDR3 DNA reads as TGTGCCAGCAGTTCGTCGTTGATTGCCGTCGCCGAGACCCAGTACTTC. Full variable domain (rest looked up from reference TRBV28 and TRBJ2-5): DVKVTQSSRYLVKRTGEKVFLECVQDMDHENMFWYRQDPGLGLRLIYFSYDVKMKEKGDIPEGYSVSREKKERFSLILESASTNQTSMYLCASSSSLIAVAETQYFGPGTRLLVL.

This clonotype was seen a few times. J is TRBJ1-1 and V is TRBV12-5; TRBD1 matches at 7 bases. CDR3 length: 13 amino acids. Germline V gives CDR1 LGHNT, CDR2 FRNRAP. The junction had 3 bases not matched to a gene; V was cut back by 4 bases and J by 4 bases. The chain's CDR3 is CASGYRGGTEAFF. The DNA for the CDR3 is TGTGCTAGTGGTTACAGGGGTGGCACTGAAGCTTTCTTT.